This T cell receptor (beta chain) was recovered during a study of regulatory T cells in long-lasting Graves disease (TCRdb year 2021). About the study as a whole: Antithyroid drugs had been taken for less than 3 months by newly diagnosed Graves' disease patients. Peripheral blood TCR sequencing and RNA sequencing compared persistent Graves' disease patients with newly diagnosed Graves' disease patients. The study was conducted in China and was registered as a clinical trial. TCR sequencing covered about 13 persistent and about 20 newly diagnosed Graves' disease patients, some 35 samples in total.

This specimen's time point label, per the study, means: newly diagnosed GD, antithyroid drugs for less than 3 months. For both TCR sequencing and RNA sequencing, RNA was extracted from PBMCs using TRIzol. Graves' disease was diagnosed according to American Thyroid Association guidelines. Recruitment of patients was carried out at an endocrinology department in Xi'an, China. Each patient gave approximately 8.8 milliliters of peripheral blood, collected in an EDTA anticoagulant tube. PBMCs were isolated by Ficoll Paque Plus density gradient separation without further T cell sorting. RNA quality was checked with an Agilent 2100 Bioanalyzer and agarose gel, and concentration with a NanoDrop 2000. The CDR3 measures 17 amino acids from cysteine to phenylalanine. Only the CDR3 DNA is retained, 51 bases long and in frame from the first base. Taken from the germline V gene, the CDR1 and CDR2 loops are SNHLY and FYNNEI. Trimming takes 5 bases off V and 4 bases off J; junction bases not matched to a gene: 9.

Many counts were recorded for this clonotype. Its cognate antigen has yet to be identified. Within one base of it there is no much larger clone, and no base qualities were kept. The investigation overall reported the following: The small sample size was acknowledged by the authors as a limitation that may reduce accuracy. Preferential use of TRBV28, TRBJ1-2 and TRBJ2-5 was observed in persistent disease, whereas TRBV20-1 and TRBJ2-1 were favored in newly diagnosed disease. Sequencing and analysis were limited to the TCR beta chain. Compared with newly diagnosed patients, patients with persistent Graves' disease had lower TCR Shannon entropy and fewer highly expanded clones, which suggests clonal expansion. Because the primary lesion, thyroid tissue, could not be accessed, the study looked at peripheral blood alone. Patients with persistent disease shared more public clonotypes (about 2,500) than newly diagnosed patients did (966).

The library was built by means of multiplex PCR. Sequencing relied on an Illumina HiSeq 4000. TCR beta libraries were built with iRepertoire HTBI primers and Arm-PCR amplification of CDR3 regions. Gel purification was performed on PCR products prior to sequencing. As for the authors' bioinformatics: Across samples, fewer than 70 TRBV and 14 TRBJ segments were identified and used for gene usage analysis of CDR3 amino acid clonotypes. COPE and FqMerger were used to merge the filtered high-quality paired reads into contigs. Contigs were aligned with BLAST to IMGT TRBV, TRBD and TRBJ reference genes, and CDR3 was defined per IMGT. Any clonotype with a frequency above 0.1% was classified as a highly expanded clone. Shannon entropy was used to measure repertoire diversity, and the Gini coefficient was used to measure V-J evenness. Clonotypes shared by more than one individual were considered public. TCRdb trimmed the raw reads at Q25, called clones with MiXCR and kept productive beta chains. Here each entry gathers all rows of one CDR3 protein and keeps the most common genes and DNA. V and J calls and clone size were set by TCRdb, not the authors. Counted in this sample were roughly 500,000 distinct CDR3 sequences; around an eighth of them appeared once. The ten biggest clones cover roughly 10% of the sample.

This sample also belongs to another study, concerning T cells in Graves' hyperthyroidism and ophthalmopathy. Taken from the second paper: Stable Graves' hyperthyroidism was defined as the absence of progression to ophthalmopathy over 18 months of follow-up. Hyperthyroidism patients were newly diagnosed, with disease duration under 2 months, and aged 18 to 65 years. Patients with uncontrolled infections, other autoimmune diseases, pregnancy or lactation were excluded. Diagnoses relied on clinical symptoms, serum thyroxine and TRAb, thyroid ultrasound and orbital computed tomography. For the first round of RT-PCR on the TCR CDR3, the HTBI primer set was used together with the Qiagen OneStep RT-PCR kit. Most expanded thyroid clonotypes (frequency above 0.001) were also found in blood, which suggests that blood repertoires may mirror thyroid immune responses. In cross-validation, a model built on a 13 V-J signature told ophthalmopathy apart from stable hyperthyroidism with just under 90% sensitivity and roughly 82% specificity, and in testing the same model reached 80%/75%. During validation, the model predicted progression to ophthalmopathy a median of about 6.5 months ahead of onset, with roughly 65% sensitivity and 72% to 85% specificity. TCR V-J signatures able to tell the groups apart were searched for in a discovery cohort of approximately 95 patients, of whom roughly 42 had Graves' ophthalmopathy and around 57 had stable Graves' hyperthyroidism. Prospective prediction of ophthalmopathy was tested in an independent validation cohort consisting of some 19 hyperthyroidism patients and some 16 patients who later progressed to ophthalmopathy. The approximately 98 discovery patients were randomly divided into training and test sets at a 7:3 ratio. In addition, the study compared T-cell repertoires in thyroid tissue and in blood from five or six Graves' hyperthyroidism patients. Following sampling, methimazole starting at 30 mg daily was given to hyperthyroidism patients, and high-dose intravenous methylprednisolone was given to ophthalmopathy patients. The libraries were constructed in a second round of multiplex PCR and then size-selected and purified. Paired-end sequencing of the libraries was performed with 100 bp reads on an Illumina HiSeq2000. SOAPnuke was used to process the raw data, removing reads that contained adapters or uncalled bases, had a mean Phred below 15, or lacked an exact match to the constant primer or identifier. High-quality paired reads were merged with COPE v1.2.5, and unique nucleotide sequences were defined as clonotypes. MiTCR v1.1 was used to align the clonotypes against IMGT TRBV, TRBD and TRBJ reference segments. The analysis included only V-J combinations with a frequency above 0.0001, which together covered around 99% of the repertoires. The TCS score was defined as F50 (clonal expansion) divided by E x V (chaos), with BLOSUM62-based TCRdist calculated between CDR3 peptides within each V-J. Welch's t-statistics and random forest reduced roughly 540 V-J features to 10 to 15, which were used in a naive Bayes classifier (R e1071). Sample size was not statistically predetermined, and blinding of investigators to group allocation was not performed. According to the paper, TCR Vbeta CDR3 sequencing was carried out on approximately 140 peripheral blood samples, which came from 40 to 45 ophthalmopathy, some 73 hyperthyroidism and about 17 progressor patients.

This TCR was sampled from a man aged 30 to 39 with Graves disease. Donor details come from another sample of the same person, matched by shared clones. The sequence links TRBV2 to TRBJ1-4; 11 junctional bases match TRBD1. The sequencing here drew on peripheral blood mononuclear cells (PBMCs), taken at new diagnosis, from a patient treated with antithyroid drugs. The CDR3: CASSSGTGGPYNEKLFF. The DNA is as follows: TGTGCCAGCAGTTCCGGGACAGGGGGGCCTTATAATGAAAAACTGTTTTTT.